This T cell receptor (beta chain) was recorded in a study of beta chain features in type 1 diabetes. Notes on the study in general: Healthy donors had naive, central memory and Treg TCRB repertoires that appeared less similar than those seen among patients. Researchers report that Type 1 diabetes patients had moderately but significantly shorter TCRB CDR3s across all four CD4+ subsets. Sequencing from cDNA could over-represent high-TCR-expressing cells.

CDR3 length: 14 residues. With V trimmed by 5 bases and J by 2 bases, 4 bases remained unmatched. From germline, CDR1 is MNHEY and CDR2 SVGAGI. Reverse transcribing all isolated RNA meant expressed TCRB transcripts were sequenced. An average of approximately 3.6 million reads was obtained for naive, central memory and regulatory T cell samples. The table came from immunoSEQ multiplex PCR; TCRdb's copy has only in-frame clones and leaves some out. The table lists approximately 600,000 clones, about an eighth of them singletons. Each of the CD4+ naive, central memory, regulatory and stem cell-like memory populations was sorted via CD45RO/CCR7/CD25/CD127/CD95/CD27. A word on this clone: What it binds is unknown.

The chain has TRBV6-5 and TRBJ2-7, with 9 bases that match TRBD2. The sample consisted of naive CD4+ T cells from blood. This sequence originates from a young man with type 1 diabetes. The chain's CDR3 is CASSIAGETYEQYF. CDR3 in DNA: TGTGCCAGCAGTATAGCGGGGGAGACCTACGAGCAGTACTTC.